The 5 T cell receptor beta chains below come from one sample, sequenced in a study of cytomegalovirus exposure and HLA in healthy donors (dated by TCRdb to 2015 to 2018). The library was built by means of the immunoSEQ multiplex PCR assay. TCRdb retrieved this table from immuneACCESS and kept in-frame rearrangements only. Not all clones are present; in checked studies, unresolved V genes account for under half, and no reason is known for the remainder. The table for this sample lists some 66,000 clones; approximately 97% of them were counted only once. The ten largest make up about 1.5% of the sample. Sequenced material: PBMCs. These receptors were taken from a woman between 18 and 29 years old in good health and CMV-seropositive.

This clone was observed once. The genes are TRBV29-1 and TRBJ2-1, with 10 nucleotides matching TRBD2. CDR3 size: 14 residues. Germline V gene lookup returns CDR1 SQVTM and CDR2 ANQGSEA. With 2 bases clipped from V and 6 bases from J, the junction kept 4 bases outside the gene matches. In nucleotides, the CDR3 is TGCAGCGTTGAAAGGAGACTAGCGGGCAATGAGCAGTTCTTC. It yields the protein CSVERRLAGNEQFF.

The chain recombines TRBV18 with TRBJ1-2; 10 bases line up with TRBD1. The CDR3 spans 17 residues. Germline loops: CDR1 KGHSH, CDR2 LQKENI. V gave up 2 bases and J gave up 5 bases; unmatched junction bases: 11. CDR3 nucleotides: TGTGCCAGCTCACCAGAGACAGGGGGCTCTCCCCCTTATGGCTACACCTTC. It codes for CASSPETGGSPPYGYTF.

The V call is TRBV5-6, the J call TRBJ2-7, with 10 bases aligning to TRBD2. This CDR3 region has 15 residues. Germline V gene lookup returns CDR1 SGHDT and CDR2 YYEEEE. The ends lost 5 bases at V and 6 bases at J; junction bases unmatched: 11. The CDR3 reads CASRKTGLALSEQYF. For the CDR3, the DNA is TGTGCCAGCAGAAAGACGGGACTAGCGTTAAGCGAGCAGTACTTC.

This sequence joins TRBV2 and TRBJ1-2; D may be TRBD1 (5 bases). Trimming took off 4 bases at V and 4 bases at J, with 7 bases between the two ends. The CDR3 consists of 12 residues. Per the germline V gene, CDR1 is SNHLY and CDR2 is FYNNEI. The CDR3 loop reads CASSAGGYGYTF. The CDR3 bases are TGTGCCAGCAGTGCGGGGGGCTATGGCTACACCTTC.

The chain has TRBV15 and TRBJ1-1; D is unclear. This CDR3 is 14 amino acids long. The germline V gene encodes CDR1 LNHNV and CDR2 YYDKDF (reference sequence). V was trimmed by 3 bases and J by 1 base, leaving 9 bases between them. Here the CDR3 reads CATSRGGRNTEAFF. Written as DNA, the CDR3 is TGTGCCACCAGCAGGGGAGGGAGGAACACTGAAGCTTTCTTT.